The entry below gives a single T cell receptor (beta chain) sequence along with its context. Its matching antigen is unknown. TCRdb's table, derived via immunoSEQ multiplex PCR, lists solely in-frame clones and lacks some. This sample has 25,000 to 35,000 clones, with approximately 94% found just once. This sample is part of a study of T cells in localized non-small cell lung cancer. Study observations and caveats: A median of 57 clones ranked among the top 100 in tumor appeared in adjacent lung. Of the tissues analyzed, uninvolved adjacent lung showed maximal T cell clonality, greater than tumor. A denser population of T cells in blood accompanied longer overall survival. Only one tumor region went through sequencing, so heterogeneity may still be there.

In germline, CDR1 is SNHLY, CDR2 FYNNEI. This CDR3 comprises 16 residues. Trimming shortened V by 2 bases and J by 6 bases, and 16 bases separated the two germline ends. The receptor's source is a woman between 35 and 75 years old with stage I lung adenocarcinoma. The V gene is TRBV2, the J gene TRBJ2-2; no clear D gene. Material: peripheral blood, obtained before any cancer treatment. The CDR3 nucleotides read TGTGCCAGCAGTGAATTTAGGGAACCGGTGGCCGGGGAGCTGTTTTTT. Translated, it gives CASSEFREPVAGELFF.